The 25 T cell receptor beta chains below were found in one sample sequenced in a study of shared clonotypes between healthy human individuals. The data were produced by immunoSEQ multiplex PCR, yet TCRdb's version contains in-frame clones alone and is incomplete. The sample yields approximately 740,000 clones, roughly 92% seen once. In the naive CD8 group, cells lacked CD45RO and were positively selected for CCR7, so terminally differentiated effector memory CD45RA+ cells were left out. Sequences were obtained from naive CD8+ T cells sorted from blood. These receptors were collected from a man aged 25 to 40 in good health.

The V gene is TRBV7-8, the J gene TRBJ2-7; 10 bases map to TRBD2. The junction had 8 bases not matched to a gene; V was cut back by 2 bases and J by 4 bases. Germline CDR1 SGHVS, CDR2 FQNEAQ. The CDR3 loop spans 16 amino acids. CDR3 bases: TGTGCCAGCAGCTTAAGAGCGGGAGGGCTAGAATACGAGCAGTACTTC. This sequence encodes CASSLRAGGLEYEQYF.

V gene TRBV30 combines with J gene TRBJ2-7; a possible D gene is TRBD2 (6 bases). Germline V gene sequence: CDR1 GTSNPN, CDR2 SVGIG (reference sequence). The V end was cut by 3 bases, the J end by 2 bases, with 14 bases between. The CDR3 is 14 amino acids. Here the CDR3 reads CAWRPPAGPYEQYF. The CDR3, as DNA: TGTGCCTGGAGGCCCCCAGCGGGCCCCTACGAGCAGTACTTC. The full variable domain, completed using reference TRBV30 and TRBJ2-7, is SQTIHQWPATLVQPVGSPLSLECTVEGTSNPNLYWYRQAAGRGLQLLFYSVGIGQISSEVPQNLSASRPQDRQFILSSKKLLLSDSGFYLCAWRPPAGPYEQYFGPGTRLTVT.

DNA for the CDR3: TGTGCCAGCAGCCCCATTCAGGGCAATCAGCCCCAGCATTTT. It translates to CASSPIQGNQPQHF. The chain has TRBV6-5 and TRBJ1-5; D gene uncertain. Trimming stripped 6 bases from V and 2 bases from J, with 11 bases between. This CDR3 has 14 amino acids. Germline loops: CDR1 MNHEY, CDR2 SVGAGI.

V and J are TRBV19 and TRBJ1-1; 10 bases match TRBD1. The junction had 12 bases not matched to a gene; V was cut back by 6 bases and J by 8 bases. Germline V gene sequence: CDR1 LNHDA, CDR2 SQIVND (reference sequence). The CDR3 length is 15 residues. The chain's CDR3 is CASSPGTGALREAFF. The DNA of the CDR3 is TGTGCCAGTAGCCCCGGGACAGGGGCTCTAAGGGAAGCTTTCTTT.

The V and J genes are TRBV6-6 and TRBJ2-7, with D uncertain. Trimming cost V 1 base and J 0 bases, with 10 bases left between them. From germline, CDR1 is MNHNY and CDR2 SVGAGI (reference sequence). CDR3 length: 15 residues. Here the CDR3 DNA reads TGTGCCAGCAGTTACTATCCCGGAAGCTCCTACGAGCAGTACTTC. Its protein is CASSYYPGSSYEQYF.

This clone showed up just once. The V call is TRBV27, the J call TRBJ2-1; TRBD2 matches 9 bases. CDR3 size: 17 residues. In germline, CDR1 is MNHEY, CDR2 SMNVEV (reference sequence). With V trimmed by 6 bases and J by 4 bases, 13 bases remained unmatched. This CDR3 reads CASSSAGGTLTYNEQFF. The CDR3 nucleotides are TGTGCCAGCAGCTCAGCGGGGGGTACCCTGACTTACAATGAGCAGTTCTTC.

This chain joins TRBV7-9 and TRBJ2-3; 8 nucleotides align to TRBD2. The CDR3 runs to 13 residues. Germline trimming cut 7 bases from V and 5 bases from J; bases unmatched to any gene: 5. Germline loops: CDR1 SEHNR, CDR2 FQNEAQ (reference sequence). CDR3 in amino acids: CASTTGREDTQYF. The CDR3 nucleotides read TGTGCCAGCACCACCGGGAGGGAAGATACGCAGTATTTT.

The CDR3 reads CSAPWDTQYF. The CDR3 DNA is TGCAGTGCTCCCTGGGATACGCAGTATTTT. The chain couples TRBV20-1 to TRBJ2-3; D call uncertain. This CDR3 contains 10 residues. Germline lookup yields CDR1 DFQATT and CDR2 SNEGSKA (reference sequence). V lost 5 bases and J 6 bases, leaving 6 bases between the germline ends.

The rearrangement joins TRBV28 to TRBJ2-7; the D gene is possibly TRBD1 (6 bases). Trimming took off 3 bases at V and 3 bases at J, with 12 bases between the two ends. The CDR3 is 14 residues long. The germline gives CDR1 MDHEN, CDR2 SYDVKM. The CDR3: CASSLTGSGYEQYF. Written as DNA, the CDR3 is TGTGCCAGCAGTTTGACAGGATCAGGCTACGAGCAGTACTTC.

The chain couples TRBV7-2 to TRBJ2-3; TRBD2 matches 16 bases. The length of the CDR3 is 14 residues. The V and J ends lost 5 bases and 14 bases, in that order; junction bases with no gene match: 7. CDR1 and CDR2 (germline): SGHTA, FQGNSA. This CDR3 is CASSPGTSGRATYF. In nucleotides, the CDR3 is TGTGCCAGCAGCCCTGGGACTAGCGGGAGGGCCACGTATTTT.

The chain links TRBV28 to TRBJ2-1; 12 positions agree with TRBD2. The CDR3 has 14 amino acids. Germline V gives CDR1 MDHEN, CDR2 SYDVKM. Trimming at V came to 6 bases and at J to 6 bases, leaving 3 bases not matched to a gene. The CDR3 sequence: CASRPGLAGNEQFF. CDR3 coding DNA: TGTGCCAGCAGACCGGGACTAGCGGGCAATGAGCAGTTCTTC.

The chain combines TRBV12-5 with TRBJ2-1; D unclear. The germline V and J ends were trimmed by 1 base and 8 bases, with 3 bases remaining between them. CDR1 is LGHNT, CDR2 FRNRAP, per germline. This CDR3 is built from 11 residues. CDR3 in amino acids: CASGLAHEQFF. DNA of the CDR3: TGTGCTAGTGGTTTGGCCCATGAGCAGTTCTTC. The full variable domain, its missing parts supplied by reference TRBV12-5 and TRBJ2-1, is DARVTQTPRHKVTEMGQEVTMRCQPILGHNTVFWYRQTMMQGLELLAYFRNRAPLDDSGMPKDRFSAEMPDATLATLKIQPSEPRDSAVYFCASGLAHEQFFGPGTRLTVL.

The chain employs TRBV7-9 and TRBJ2-7, with D possibly matching TRBD2 (6 bases). This CDR3 is built from 15 residues. CDR1 and CDR2 (germline): SEHNR, FQNEAQ (reference sequence). Trimming cost V 6 bases and J 2 bases, with 17 bases left between them. The CDR3 DNA reads TGTGCCAGCAGTTCTAAGGGAGGAACCGCCTACGAGCAGTACTTC. Protein product: CASSSKGGTAYEQYF.

J is TRBJ2-7 and V is TRBV6-5; 9 nucleotides match TRBD2. The CDR3 totals 15 residues. V was pared by 4 bases and J by 3 bases, with 7 bases of the junction left unmatched. Germline CDR1 and CDR2: MNHEY and SVGAGI. CDR3 nucleotides: TGTGCCAGCAGTTCGCCGGGACTAGCCAACTACGAGCAGTACTTC. Translating gives CASSSPGLANYEQYF.

The chain couples TRBV7-9 to TRBJ2-1; D remains ambiguous. Germline CDR1 reads SEHNR; CDR2 reads FQNEAQ (reference sequence). The germline V and J ends were trimmed by 1 base and 8 bases, with 12 bases remaining between them. The CDR3 loop spans 14 amino acids. The CDR3 DNA follows: TGTGCCAGCAGCTTAGAATCGCGAGGCCATGAGCAGTTCTTC. Translated, it gives CASSLESRGHEQFF.

In its sample, this clone was seen once. Other DNA sequences in this specimen translate into the identical CDR3. The CDR3, as DNA: TGTGCCAGCAGCTTGCAGGGGGCGAACTATGGCTACACCTTC. Translated: CASSLQGANYGYTF. This chain links TRBV5-6 with TRBJ1-2, with 8 bases matching TRBD1. Germline CDR1 and CDR2: SGHDT and YYEEEE. Germline trimming cut 1 base from V and 2 bases from J; bases unmatched to any gene: 1. CDR3 length: 14 amino acids.

This chain joins TRBV4-1 and TRBJ2-2; 7 bases match TRBD1. The V and J ends lost 4 bases and 6 bases, in that order; junction bases with no gene match: 8. The CDR3 is 15 residues long. Per the germline V gene, CDR1 is MGHRA and CDR2 is YSYEKL. The CDR3, as DNA: TGCGCCAGCAGCCCCCGACAGGGCGTACCCGGGGAGCTGTTTTTT. It specifies CASSPRQGVPGELFF.

This chain's CDR3 is CASSPHSELAGGPSSYEQYF. CDR3 coding DNA: TGTGCCAGCAGCCCCCACTCGGAGCTAGCGGGTGGGCCGAGCTCCTACGAGCAGTACTTC. The chain employs TRBV9 and TRBJ2-7, with TRBD2 matching 8 bases. V gave up 4 bases and J gave up 0 bases; unmatched junction bases: 21. CDR1 SGDLS and CDR2 YYNGEE come from the germline V gene. The CDR3 is made up of 20 amino acids. The full variable domain, in which reference TRBV9 and TRBJ2-7 provide the parts outside the CDR3, is DSGVTQTPKHLITATGQRVTLRCSPRSGDLSVYWYQQSLDQGLQFLIQYYNGEERAKGNILERFSAQQFPDLHSELNLSSLELGDSALYFCASSPHSELAGGPSSYEQYFGPGTRLTVT.

The V call is TRBV28, the J call TRBJ2-3; 11 nucleotides line up with TRBD1. The V gene's germline CDR1 is MDHEN and CDR2 SYDVKM. CDR3 length: 15 amino acids. Trimming cost V 7 bases and J 2 bases; bases outside gene matches: 5. In DNA, the CDR3 is TGTGCCAGCACGCAAGGACAGGGGGCCACAGATACGCAGTATTTT. This gives the protein CASTQGQGATDTQYF.

This sequence joins TRBV4-3 and TRBJ2-2; 9 nucleotides line up with TRBD2. The germline V gene has CDR1 LGHNA and CDR2 YSLEER. The V gene end was trimmed by 0 bases and the J gene end by 5 bases; junction bases not matched to a gene: 7. The CDR3 sequence is 17 residues long. The chain's CDR3 is CASSQELASGKTGELFF. CDR3 in DNA: TGCGCCAGCAGCCAAGAGCTCGCTAGCGGGAAGACCGGGGAGCTGTTTTTT.

CDR3 sequence (DNA): TGCGCCAGCAGCCGGGGGTGGACGGGCGAGCAGTACTTC. Its protein is CASSRGWTGEQYF. The genes are TRBV4-3 and TRBJ2-7; D tentatively reads TRBD1 or TRBD2 (5 bases each). Germline assignment: CDR1 LGHNA and CDR2 YSLEER. V shed 4 bases and J shed 6 bases, with 13 bases lying between them. The CDR3 has 13 amino acids.

The chain uses TRBV7-3 and TRBJ1-5; a weak D match, TRBD1 (5 bases). The V gene lost 2 bases and the J gene lost 9 bases, with 14 bases spanning the gap. This CDR3 spans 14 amino acids. Germline lookup yields CDR1 SGHTA and CDR2 FQGTGA. CDR3 loop: CASSLGGANSPQHF. The CDR3 DNA is TGTGCCAGCAGCTTAGGAGGGGCCAATTCGCCCCAGCATTTT.

V and J are TRBV4-2 and TRBJ1-1, with D unclear. The CDR3 spans 13 residues. Germline-derived CDR1 and CDR2 are LGHNA and YNFKEQ. Trimming removed 0 bases from V and 4 bases from J, with 6 bases in between. The CDR3 nucleotides read TGTGCCAGCAGCCAAGATGTGTCCACTGAAGCTTTCTTT. Translated, it gives CASSQDVSTEAFF.

This clone showed up just a few times. The chain's CDR3 is CASSQDVQGVGGELFF. Written as DNA, the CDR3 is TGCGCCAGCAGCCAAGATGTGCAGGGGGTAGGCGGGGAGCTGTTTTTT. The chain recombines TRBV4-1 with TRBJ2-2; 7 nucleotides match TRBD1. The CDR3 extends over 16 amino acids. Germline V CDR1 and CDR2: MGHRA, YSYEKL. The V and J ends lost 0 bases and 7 bases, in that order; junction bases with no gene match: 8.

The gene calls are TRBV7-2 and TRBJ1-1; 10 bases match TRBD1. Germline CDR1 and CDR2: SGHTA and FQGNSA. The junction had 6 bases not matched to a gene; V was cut back by 2 bases and J by 6 bases. The CDR3 covers 15 residues. The CDR3 spells CASSLLTGGFAEAFF. The CDR3 DNA reads as TGTGCCAGCAGCTTATTGACAGGGGGCTTCGCTGAAGCTTTCTTT.